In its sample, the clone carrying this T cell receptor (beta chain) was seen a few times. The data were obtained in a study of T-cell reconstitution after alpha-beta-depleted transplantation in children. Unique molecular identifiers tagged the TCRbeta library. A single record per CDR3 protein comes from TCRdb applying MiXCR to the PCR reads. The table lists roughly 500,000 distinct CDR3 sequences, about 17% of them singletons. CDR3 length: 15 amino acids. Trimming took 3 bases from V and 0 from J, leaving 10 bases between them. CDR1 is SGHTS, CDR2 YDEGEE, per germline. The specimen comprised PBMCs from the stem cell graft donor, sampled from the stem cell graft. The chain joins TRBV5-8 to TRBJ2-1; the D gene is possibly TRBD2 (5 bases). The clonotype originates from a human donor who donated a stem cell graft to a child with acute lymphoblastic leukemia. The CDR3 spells CASSWSGSSYNEQFF. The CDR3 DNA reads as TGTGCCAGCAGCTGGAGCGGTAGCTCCTACAATGAGCAGTTCTTC. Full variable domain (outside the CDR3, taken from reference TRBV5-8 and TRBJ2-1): EAGVTQSPTHLIKTRGQQATLRCSPISGHTSVYWYQQALGLGLQFLLWYDEGEERNRGNFPPRFSGRQFPNYSSELNVNALELEDSALYLCASSWSGSSYNEQFFGPGTRLTVL.